This T cell receptor beta chain was sequenced for a study of T cell repertoires and HLA-DP antigens. Study background: Sorted CD137+CD4+ samples averaged roughly 0.2 ug DNA; pre-culture CD4+ samples, 1,000 to 1,500 ng. Notes on the study in general: Previously undetected clones averaged around 40% and 50% against the two alleles respectively.

The primer mix covered 54 TRBV segments and 13 TRBJ segments. Using immunoSEQ multiplex PCR, the repertoire was profiled, and TCRdb retains in-frame clones only, with some absent. The data show about 73,000 clones, 80% seen once. With regard to this clone: Its cognate antigen is unknown.

V lost 5 bases and J 6 bases, leaving 12 bases between the germline ends. CDR1 and CDR2 from the germline V gene are LNHDA and SQIVND (reference sequence). This CDR3 contains 13 residues. Material: CD4+ T cells from PBMCs. The receptor's source is a man aged 55 to 70 in good health and CMV-seronegative. This sequence joins TRBV19 and TRBJ2-3; D call uncertain. CDR3 region: CASSEDRSDTQYF. CDR3 nucleotides: TGTGCCAGTAGTGAGGACCGCTCGGATACGCAGTATTTT.